The 23 T cell receptor beta chains presented below share a single source sample, sequenced in a study of blood T cell repertoires in COVID-19. The table came from immunoSEQ multiplex PCR; TCRdb's copy has only in-frame clones and leaves some out. The table lists roughly 130,000 clones, approximately 80% of them singletons. Sequencing was done on a sample of peripheral blood. Receptors originate from a man between 65 and 85 years old with acute or convalescent COVID-19.

The rearrangement uses TRBV5-1 and TRBJ1-5; unclear D gene. The CDR3 runs 15 residues. V shed 0 bases and J shed 0 bases, with 7 bases lying between them. From germline, CDR1 is SGHRS and CDR2 YFSETQ. The CDR3 region is CASSLGGYSNQPQHF. CDR3 DNA: TGCGCCAGCAGCTTGGGAGGGTATAGCAATCAGCCCCAGCATTTT.

V is TRBV20-1 and J is TRBJ1-3; D gene unclear. The ends were cut back, 0 bases at V and 7 bases at J, with 4 bases in the middle. The CDR3 has 11 residues. The germline V gene has CDR1 DFQATT and CDR2 SNEGSKA (reference sequence). CDR3 nucleotide sequence: TGCAGTGCTAGAGATCCTAACACCATATATTTT. Its protein product is CSARDPNTIYF.

Written as DNA, the CDR3 is TGCGCCAGCAGCCATGGAAGGGTTACAGGGGGCCCTAATCAGCCCCAGCATTTT. It codes for CASSHGRVTGGPNQPQHF. The chain links TRBV4-1 to TRBJ1-5; 9 nucleotides align to TRBD1. The CDR3 has 18 residues. CDR1 and CDR2 (germline): MGHRA, YSYEKL. V shed 3 bases, J shed 4 bases, and the junction held 13 bases outside the gene matches.

This clone was detected only a few times. The chain is built from TRBV27 and TRBJ1-6; D call uncertain. Trimming pared 3 bases from V and 0 bases from J, leaving 12 bases between. From germline, CDR1 is MNHEY and CDR2 SMNVEV (reference sequence). There are 17 residues in the CDR3. CDR3 DNA sequence: TGTGCCAGCAGTTTTGAGGGCCCCGTCTCCTATAATTCACCCCTCCACTTT. It translates to CASSFEGPVSYNSPLHF.

The chain is built from TRBV7-8 and TRBJ2-1, with a possible D match to TRBD1 (6 bases). Germline lookup yields CDR1 SGHVS and CDR2 FQNEAQ. The CDR3 runs to 15 residues. Trimming shortened V by 5 bases and J by 4 bases, and 15 bases separated the two germline ends. CDR3: CASSNVNRVYNEQFF. CDR3 coding DNA: TGTGCCAGCAGCAATGTAAACAGGGTATACAATGAGCAGTTCTTC.

The chain uses TRBV28 and TRBJ2-3, with 7 bases fitting TRBD2. V shed 5 bases and J 0 bases; nucleotides not matched to a gene: 8. Germline CDR1 reads MDHEN; CDR2 reads SYDVKM. The CDR3 has 16 residues. CDR3 sequence: CASSHRGGSSTDTQYF. For the CDR3, the DNA is TGTGCCAGCAGTCATAGGGGCGGGAGTAGCACAGATACGCAGTATTTT.

The chain has TRBV3-1 (or the pseudogene TRBV3-2) and TRBJ1-1; D may be TRBD1 (5 bases). The V end lost 8 bases, the J end lost 2 bases, and 12 bases lay between the germline ends. The germline CDR1 and CDR2 sequences are LGHDT and YNNKEL (reference sequence). This CDR3 spans 13 amino acids. CDR3 in DNA: TGTGCCAGCGGGGACGGGAGTAACACTGAAGCTTTCTTT. It codes for CASGDGSNTEAFF.

The sample holds a few counts of this clone. V usage is TRBV5-6 and J usage is TRBJ1-1; no firm D call. CDR1 SGHDT and CDR2 YYEEEE come from the germline V gene. The V gene lost 2 bases and the J gene lost 3 bases, with 5 bases spanning the gap. The CDR3 has 12 amino acids. The CDR3 nucleotides are TGTGCCAGCAGCTTACAGTACACTGAAGCTTTCTTT. Its translation: CASSLQYTEAFF.

The V call is TRBV5-1, the J call TRBJ1-1; D is perhaps TRBD1 (6 bases). With 0 bases removed from V and 6 bases from J, the gap between germline ends came to 15 bases. Germline lookup yields CDR1 SGHRS and CDR2 YFSETQ. The CDR3 is made up of 15 amino acids. CDR3 DNA: TGCGCCAGCAGCTTGGCCGCGGGGGCGAGGGCTGAAGCTTTCTTT. This translates into CASSLAAGARAEAFF.

The V and J genes are TRBV7-2 and TRBJ2-6; tentative D call: TRBD1 (6 bases). The CDR3 length is 17 residues. The V and J ends lost 0 bases and 2 bases respectively, with 11 bases between them. The V gene's germline CDR1 is SGHTA and CDR2 FQGNSA. CDR3 in amino acids: CASSLAYRATGANVLTF. The CDR3 DNA sequence: TGTGCCAGCAGCTTAGCATACAGGGCCACTGGGGCCAACGTCCTGACTTTC.

The sample holds one count of this clone. This chain links TRBV11-2 with TRBJ2-2; D is uncertain. V dropped 0 bases and J dropped 7 bases, with 3 bases sitting between them. The CDR3 is 12 amino acids. The germline V gene encodes CDR1 SGHAT and CDR2 FQNNGV. In DNA form, the CDR3 reads TGTGCCAGCAGCTTAGATATCGGGGAGCTGTTTTTT. Protein sequence: CASSLDIGELFF.

The table lists this clone with a count of one. The V gene is TRBV28, the J gene TRBJ2-1; TRBD2 matches at 9 bases. Germline assignment: CDR1 MDHEN and CDR2 SYDVKM. The CDR3 sequence is 16 residues long. V dropped 2 bases and J dropped 4; count of bases not matched to a gene: 6. The CDR3 nucleotides are TGTGCCAGCAGTTTAGGTAGCACTAGCGGGTACAATGAGCAGTTCTTC. Its protein product is CASSLGSTSGYNEQFF. The whole variable domain, filled in from reference TRBV28 and TRBJ2-1, reads DVKVTQSSRYLVKRTGEKVFLECVQDMDHENMFWYRQDPGLGLRLIYFSYDVKMKEKGDIPEGYSVSREKKERFSLILESASTNQTSMYLCASSLGSTSGYNEQFFGPGTRLTVL.

This clone was seen only once. This chain connects TRBV6-1 to TRBJ2-5; D is possibly TRBD1 (5 bases). Germline V gene sequence: CDR1 MNHNS, CDR2 SASEGT. The CDR3 sequence is 13 residues long. Trimming cost V 2 bases and J 2 bases, with 6 bases left between them. This CDR3 is CASSEQGQETQYF. For the CDR3, the DNA is TGTGCCAGCAGTGAACAGGGTCAAGAGACCCAGTACTTC.

This clone was detected only once. This rearrangement joins TRBV21-1 to TRBJ2-7; the table's D call, TRBD1, was not checked against the DNA. TRBV21-1 is designated a pseudogene. CDR3 size: 15 residues. The CDR3 loop reads CASPGCGQGGYEQYF. The DNA for the CDR3 is TGTGCCAGCCCCGGTTGCGGACAGGGAGGCTACGAGCAGTACTTC.

The gene calls are TRBV18 and TRBJ1-3; D remains ambiguous. V was shortened by 3 bases and J by 0 bases, with 12 bases between the two germline ends. The V gene's germline CDR1 is KGHSH and CDR2 LQKENI. The length of the CDR3 is 16 residues. The DNA of the CDR3 is TGTGCCAGCTCACCGTTACCCACCGGCTCTGGAAACACCATATATTTT. Its translation is CASSPLPTGSGNTIYF.

J is TRBJ1-1 and V is TRBV6-5; D is unclear. The CDR3 consists of 13 residues. Germline CDR1 MNHEY, CDR2 SVGAGI. V was clipped by 5 bases and J by 5 bases, with 12 bases between them. CDR3 sequence reads: CASSPIFETEAFF. CDR3 DNA sequence: TGTGCCAGCAGTCCGATCTTTGAGACTGAAGCTTTCTTT.

This rearrangement joins TRBV5-1 to TRBJ1-5; TRBD1 is a possible D gene (5 bases). The CDR3 covers 15 residues. Trimming stripped 0 bases from V and 1 base from J, with 8 bases between. Germline V gene data show CDR1 as SGHRS and CDR2 as YFSETQ. The CDR3, as DNA: TGCGCCAGCAGCTTGGCGGCAGGGAGCAATCAGCCCCAGCATTTT. Translated, it gives CASSLAAGSNQPQHF.

V and J are TRBV6-5 and TRBJ1-5; TRBD1 aligns across 7 bases. The germline gives CDR1 MNHEY, CDR2 SVGAGI. With 6 bases clipped from V and 4 bases from J, the junction kept 9 bases outside the gene matches. CDR3 length equals 15 residues. The CDR3 sequence: CASSPPGQANQPQHF. CDR3 in DNA: TGTGCCAGCAGCCCCCCTGGACAGGCAAATCAGCCCCAGCATTTT.

This chain uses TRBV9 with TRBJ2-2; 9 bases are shared with TRBD1. Unmatched junction bases numbered 8, after V lost 4 bases and J lost 7 bases. This CDR3 has 15 residues. The germline V gene has CDR1 SGDLS and CDR2 YYNGEE. CDR3 loop: CASSRTGVNIGELFF. The CDR3 coding sequence is TGTGCCAGCAGCCGGACAGGGGTAAATATCGGGGAGCTGTTTTTT.

This clone showed up just a few times. The V and J genes are TRBV6-5 and TRBJ2-5; TRBD1 agrees at 7 bases. The CDR3 extends over 14 amino acids. Unmatched junction bases numbered 5, after V lost 2 bases and J lost 5 bases. CDR1 is MNHEY and CDR2 is SVGAGI in the germline V gene. CDR3 DNA sequence: TGTGCCAGCAGTTACCAGGGGGTCCGGGAGACCCAGTACTTC. This codes for CASSYQGVRETQYF.

This chain links TRBV14 with TRBJ2-1; D is unresolved. Germline CDR1 SGHDN, CDR2 FVKESK. Trimming removed 5 bases from V and 4 bases from J, with 9 bases in between. The CDR3 has 13 residues. The CDR3 DNA is TGTGCCAGCAGCTTGACATTGTACAATGAGCAGTTCTTC. This codes for CASSLTLYNEQFF.

This chain connects TRBV5-1 to TRBJ2-5; D might be TRBD2 (6 bases). The CDR3 extends over 13 amino acids. Germline V CDR1 and CDR2: SGHRS, YFSETQ. Trimming shortened V by 4 bases and J by 5 bases, and 12 bases separated the two germline ends. CDR3 nucleotides: TGCGCCAGCAGCCGCCCGGGGGAGGAGACCCAGTACTTC. This translates into CASSRPGEETQYF.

The V and J genes are TRBV11-3 and TRBJ2-1; D perhaps matches TRBD2 (6 bases). Germline V CDR1 and CDR2: SGHNT, YENEEA. The V and J ends lost 5 bases and 7 bases respectively, with 9 bases between them. CDR3 length equals 12 residues. DNA of the CDR3: TGTGCCAGCAGCGCCCGGGGGAATGAGCAGTTCTTC. Encoded protein: CASSARGNEQFF.